The 21 T cell receptor beta chains listed next were all sequenced from one sample in a study of beta chain features in type 1 diabetes. General study points: Researchers report that Type 1 diabetes patients had moderately but significantly shorter TCRB CDR3s across all four CD4+ subsets.

Sequenced material consisted of expressed TCRB transcripts (all of the isolated RNA was reverse transcribed). Sequencing used immunoSEQ multiplex PCR; TCRdb keeps in-frame clones, though not all of them. The sample has more than 250,000 clones, around 15% seen once. These receptors have no identified antigens. Sequenced input: naive CD4+ T cells from blood. These receptors came from a man younger than 45 with type 1 diabetes.

There are a few counts of this clone. The chain couples TRBV6-6 to TRBJ1-2, with a weak D call TRBD1 (5 bases). The CDR3 runs to 14 residues. Germline values: CDR1 MNHNY, CDR2 SVGAGI (reference sequence). Trimming shortened V by 6 bases and J by 3 bases, and 14 bases separated the two germline ends. CDR3 bases: TGTGCCAGCAGCCTACCGACAGACCACTATGGCTACACCTTC. Translation: CASSLPTDHYGYTF.

This clone was detected a few times. The chain employs TRBV5-4 and TRBJ1-5, with D possibly TRBD1 on 5 matching bases. Germline V lookup: CDR1 SGHNT, CDR2 YYREEE (reference sequence). The V and J ends lost 3 bases and 5 bases respectively, with 12 bases between them. The CDR3 is 14 residues long. The CDR3 DNA follows: TGTGCCAGCAGCTCGCAGGGAATGGATCAGCCCCAGCATTTT. It encodes CASSSQGMDQPQHF.

The gene calls are TRBV11-3 and TRBJ2-3, with a tentative D call TRBD2 (6 bases). This CDR3 contains 13 residues. Deletions cut 5 bases from V and 6 bases from J, with 12 bases between. Germline V lookup: CDR1 SGHNT, CDR2 YENEEA. CDR3 region: CASSRLETDTQYF. DNA of the CDR3: TGTGCCAGCAGCCGACTAGAGACGGATACGCAGTATTTT.

V and J are TRBV27 and TRBJ1-2, with 7 nucleotides matching TRBD1. The length of the CDR3 is 14 residues. V lost 7 bases and J lost 8; bases outside the gene matches: 13. Germline V gene sequence: CDR1 MNHEY, CDR2 SMNVEV (reference sequence). The CDR3 loop is CASIARGLTVGYTF. The CDR3 DNA reads TGTGCCAGCATCGCTAGGGGGCTGACCGTAGGCTACACCTTC.

The chain links TRBV7-9 to TRBJ1-1; D remains ambiguous. From germline, CDR1 is SEHNR and CDR2 FQNEAQ (reference sequence). The CDR3 sequence is 14 residues long. V dropped 3 bases and J dropped 3 bases, with 11 bases sitting between them. CDR3 sequence (DNA): TGTGCCAGCAGCTTTAATTTACAGTACACTGAAGCTTTCTTT. The encoded protein is CASSFNLQYTEAFF.

DNA for the CDR3: TGTGCCAGCAGGGGACAGGGAGGGAGCTCTGGGGCCAACGTCCTGACTTTC. It encodes CASRGQGGSSGANVLTF. The chain couples TRBV2 to TRBJ2-6, with 9 bases lining up with TRBD1. The germline V gene encodes CDR1 SNHLY and CDR2 FYNNEI. Trimming at V came to 6 bases and at J to 0 bases, leaving 6 bases not matched to a gene. The CDR3 contains 17 residues.

V usage is TRBV7-9 and J usage is TRBJ2-5; D gene ambiguous. The V end lost 0 bases, the J end lost 0 bases, and 8 bases lay between the germline ends. The CDR3 is made up of 15 amino acids. Germline V CDR1 and CDR2: SEHNR, FQNEAQ (reference sequence). The CDR3 coding sequence is TGTGCCAGCAGCTTAGCGGAGTGGTACCAAGAGACCCAGTACTTC. Translated, it gives CASSLAEWYQETQYF. Based on the CDR3 plus reference TRBV7-9 and TRBJ2-5, the full variable domain is DTGVSQNPRHKITKRGQNVTFRCDPISEHNRLYWYRQTLGQGPEFLTYFQNEAQLEKSRLLSDRFSAERPKGSFSTLEIQRTEQGDSAMYLCASSLAEWYQETQYFGPGTRLLVL.

The J gene is TRBJ2-1, the V gene TRBV18; 8 bases are shared with TRBD2. Germline trimming cut 0 bases from V and 12 bases from J; bases unmatched to any gene: 10. The CDR3 spans 15 residues. The germline gives CDR1 KGHSH, CDR2 LQKENI. The CDR3 protein is CASSPPSGSRNRQFF. The DNA for the CDR3 is TGTGCCAGCTCACCACCAAGCGGGAGTCGTAATAGGCAGTTCTTC.

This clone was picked up a small number of times. This rearrangement joins TRBV9 to TRBJ2-1; TRBD2 might be the D (5 bases). V lost 2 bases and J 9 bases, leaving 15 bases between the germline ends. Germline V gene data show CDR1 as SGDLS and CDR2 as YYNGEE. This CDR3 has 14 amino acids. DNA of the CDR3: TGTGCCAGCAGCGTCTCCGGAGGTCGAGGTGAGCAGTTCTTC. Protein product: CASSVSGGRGEQFF.

This rearrangement joins TRBV18 to TRBJ2-5; maybe TRBD2 (6 bases). Germline CDR1 KGHSH, CDR2 LQKENI. Trimming removed 3 bases from V and 4 bases from J, with 15 bases in between. This CDR3 region has 15 residues. In DNA, the CDR3 is TGTGCCAGCTCACCCCGGGCGGGGTCAAGAGAGACCCAGTACTTC. Translation: CASSPRAGSRETQYF.

The V call is TRBV11-1, the J call TRBJ1-1; D is perhaps TRBD1 (5 bases). The V gene lost 2 bases and the J gene lost 6 bases, with 13 bases spanning the gap. The CDR3 is 14 amino acids. Germline lookup yields CDR1 SGHAT and CDR2 FQDESV (reference sequence). The DNA of the CDR3 is TGTGCCAGCAGCTTATATACAGGAAACTCTGAAGCTTTCTTT. Encoded protein: CASSLYTGNSEAFF.

The CDR3 sequence: CASSYWTGGSSYEQYF. The CDR3 DNA reads as TGTGCCAGTAGTTATTGGACAGGAGGAAGCTCCTACGAGCAGTACTTC. The chain links TRBV19 to TRBJ2-7; 7 bases fit TRBD1. Looked up from germline, CDR1 is LNHDA and CDR2 is SQIVND (reference sequence). CDR3 length: 16 residues. J lost 0 bases, V lost 5 bases, and 10 bases had no gene match.

Worth noting for this clone: The sample holds other DNA sequences that translate to the same CDR3. The chain has TRBV18 and TRBJ2-1; no firm D call. Trimming left V 3 bases short and J 0 bases short, with 9 bases between. This CDR3 contains 15 residues. Germline V lookup: CDR1 KGHSH, CDR2 LQKENI. DNA of the CDR3: TGTGCCAGCTCACCCCGAGAGAGCTCCTACAATGAGCAGTTCTTC. It is translated as CASSPRESSYNEQFF.

The chain uses TRBV4-1 and TRBJ2-3; 7 positions match TRBD1. There are 15 residues in the CDR3. Looked up from germline, CDR1 is MGHRA and CDR2 is YSYEKL. J gave up 6 bases and V 1 base, and 7 bases lay outside the gene matches. The CDR3 sequence: CASSQGNRGVDTQYF. The CDR3 nucleotides are TGCGCCAGCAGCCAAGGGAACAGGGGAGTCGATACGCAGTATTTT.

DNA of the CDR3: TGTGCCAGCTCACCGAGTCTAGCGGGAGTCTACGAGCAGTACTTC. Translating it yields CASSPSLAGVYEQYF. The rearrangement links TRBV18 to TRBJ2-7, with TRBD2 matching 10 bases. After removal of 3 bases from V and 3 bases from J, the junction contained 5 bases not matched to a gene. The germline V gene encodes CDR1 KGHSH and CDR2 LQKENI. This CDR3 spans 15 amino acids.

This clone showed up just a few times. The V call is TRBV19, the J call TRBJ1-5; a possible D gene is TRBD1 (5 bases). V gave up 5 bases and J gave up 7 bases, with 12 bases separating them. The CDR3 totals 13 residues. Germline lookup yields CDR1 LNHDA and CDR2 SQIVND (reference sequence). The CDR3 coding sequence is TGTGCCAGTAGTGCCGTCTCAGGGCAGCCCCAGCATTTT. Its protein is CASSAVSGQPQHF.

The chain employs TRBV5-1 and TRBJ1-1; maybe TRBD1 (5 bases). The V gene's germline CDR1 is SGHRS and CDR2 YFSETQ. The CDR3 runs 16 residues. The ends were cut back, 0 bases at V and 1 base at J, with 13 bases in the middle. CDR3 nucleotide sequence: TGCGCCAGCAGCTTGGTATCAGGGCGGTGGAACACTGAAGCTTTCTTT. Protein product: CASSLVSGRWNTEAFF.

This clone was detected only once. The gene calls are TRBV7-2 and TRBJ2-7; 10 nucleotides agree with TRBD2. The ends lost 7 bases at V and 3 bases at J; junction bases unmatched: 9. Germline V CDR1 and CDR2: SGHTA, FQGNSA. The CDR3 loop spans 15 amino acids. CDR3 bases: TGTGCCAGCACCCCAGCGGGAGGGTCCTTCTACGAGCAGTACTTC. This translates into CASTPAGGSFYEQYF.

Worth noting for this clone: Different DNA sequences within this sample yield the same CDR3. This rearrangement joins TRBV7-9 to TRBJ1-2; D not certain. Trimming shortened V by 2 bases and J by 4 bases, and 5 bases separated the two germline ends. CDR3 size: 12 residues. Germline V gene sequence: CDR1 SEHNR, CDR2 FQNEAQ (reference sequence). The CDR3 spells CASSLTVYGYTF. CDR3 nucleotide sequence: TGTGCCAGCAGCTTAACGGTCTATGGCTACACCTTC.

The sample holds a few counts of this clone. The CDR3 DNA sequence: TGTGCCTGGAGCCGTGGTAACTTGAATGAAAAACTGTTTTTT. Its protein product is CAWSRGNLNEKLFF. V gene TRBV30 combines with J gene TRBJ1-4; D is unclear. The CDR3 runs 14 residues. V lost 3 bases and J 5 bases, leaving 13 bases between the germline ends. Germline V lookup: CDR1 GTSNPN, CDR2 SVGIG (reference sequence).

V is TRBV5-1 and J is TRBJ2-1; 10 positions agree with TRBD2. CDR3 length: 16 amino acids. The junction had 7 bases not matched to a gene; V was cut back by 0 bases and J by 7 bases. Germline V lookup: CDR1 SGHRS, CDR2 YFSETQ. The DNA for the CDR3 is TGCGCCAGCAGCTTGGCTAGCGGGAGTAGCGTGAATGAGCAGTTCTTC. This sequence encodes CASSLASGSSVNEQFF.